The source of this TCR beta chain is a study of CD8 T cells in Susac syndrome. Broader study findings: Individuals included in the TCR sequencing and HLA analysis were acknowledged by the study to be relatively few in number.

Germline V gene data show CDR1 as SGDLS and CDR2 as YYNGEE. The ends were cut back, 3 bases at V and 6 bases at J, with 6 bases in the middle. This CDR3 comprises 11 residues. TCR beta was sequenced from blood CD8+ and CD4+ T cells. Each multiple sclerosis control was a treatment-naive patient with relapsing-remitting disease that was either stable or active. This clonotype has more than one count but fewer than ten. Its matching antigen is unknown. When the RNA was reverse transcribed, random hexamers were used with an input of roughly 0.5 to 1 ug. By means of immunoSEQ multiplex PCR, TCR beta CDR3 spanning 54 Vbeta and 13 Jbeta underwent amplification. One entry per CDR3 protein results from TCRdb running MiXCR on the immunoSEQ multiplex PCR reads. The table lists about 280,000 distinct CDR3 sequences, approximately 85% of them singletons.

Source material: CD8+ T cells from PBMCs. The chain carries TRBV9 and TRBJ1-1; D might be TRBD1 (5 bases). This sequence was found in a human donor with multiple sclerosis. The CDR3, as DNA: TGTGCCAGCAGCGCGGGGGCTGAAGCTTTCTTT. This encodes CASSAGAEAFF.